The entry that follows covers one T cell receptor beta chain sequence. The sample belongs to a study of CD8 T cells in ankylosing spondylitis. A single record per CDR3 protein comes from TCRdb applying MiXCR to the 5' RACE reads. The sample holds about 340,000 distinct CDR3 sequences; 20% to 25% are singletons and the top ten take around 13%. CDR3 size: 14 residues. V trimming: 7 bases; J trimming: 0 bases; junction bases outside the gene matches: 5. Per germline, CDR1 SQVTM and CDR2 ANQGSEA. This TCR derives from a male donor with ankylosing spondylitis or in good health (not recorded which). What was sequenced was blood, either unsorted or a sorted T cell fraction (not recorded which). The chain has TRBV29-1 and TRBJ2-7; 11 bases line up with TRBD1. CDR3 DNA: TGCAGCGCCGTGGACAGGGGGCTCTCCTACGAGCAGTACTTC. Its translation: CSAVDRGLSYEQYF.